A selection of T cell receptor beta chains follows, all from one sample in a study of T cells after yellow fever vaccination. TCRdb recomputed calls from the 5' RACE reads with MiXCR, one row per CDR3 protein. The sample consists of 320,000 or so distinct CDR3 sequences, 8% to 9.5% of them appearing once. Sequenced here: PBMCs, sampled about 49 days after the first yellow fever vaccination. The receptors stem from a man aged 18 to 35 who received the YFV17D yellow fever vaccine. The CDR3 runs from the conserved cysteine through the conserved F or W. A D gene is named only where the DNA matches it firmly. Expanded clones are given a class, and other clones once, few, many or no size at all.

d_call | j_call | v_call | clone_size | cdr3_aa | cdr3_nt
- | TRBJ1-1 | TRBV30 | - | CAWSVPGGRAFF | TGTGCCTGGAGTGTGCCGGGGGGCCGAGCTTTCTTT
- | TRBJ2-2 | TRBV5-4 | few | CASSLAGVVAGELFF | TGTGCCAGCAGCTTGGCAGGGGTAGTCGCCGGGGAGCTGTTTTTT
- | TRBJ2-5 | TRBV5-1 | few | CASSPTPSQETQYF | TGCGCCAGCAGCCCGACGCCGAGCCAAGAGACCCAGTACTTC
TRBD2 | TRBJ2-2 | TRBV6-5 | many | CASSYSPSGAANTGELFF | TGTGCCAGCAGTTACAGTCCTAGCGGGGCCGCGAACACCGGGGAGCTGTTTTTT
TRBD1 | TRBJ2-2 | TRBV7-2 | - | CASSLAGQGVGELFF | TGTGCCAGCAGCTTAGCGGGACAGGGGGTCGGGGAGCTGTTTTTT
- | TRBJ1-5 | TRBV4-3 | - | CASSQVALGVGQPQHF | TGCGCCAGCAGCCAAGTAGCTTTGGGGGTTGGTCAGCCCCAGCATTTT
TRBD2 | TRBJ2-1 | TRBV9 | - | CASSALLAGGLNEQFF | TGTGCCAGCAGCGCGCTCCTAGCGGGGGGGCTAAATGAGCAGTTCTTC
- | TRBJ2-5 | TRBV29-1 | - | CSATIQGAETQYF | TGCAGCGCGACGATACAGGGAGCGGAGACCCAGTACTTC
TRBD2 | TRBJ2-5 | TRBV29-1 | many | CSAGGAKETQYF | TGCAGCGCGGGGGGGGCGAAAGAGACCCAGTACTTC
TRBD2 | TRBJ2-1 | TRBV3-1 | few | CASSRGGGTVYNEQFF | TGTGCCAGCAGCCGCGGGGGGGGGACGGTATACAATGAGCAGTTCTTC
- | TRBJ2-3 | TRBV20-1 | few | CSVKGINPDTQYF | TGCAGTGTCAAGGGTATCAATCCAGATACGCAGTATTTT
TRBD1 | TRBJ2-7 | TRBV20-1 | - | CSASNPRTGGMQYF | TGCAGTGCTAGTAACCCTAGGACAGGGGGCATGCAGTACTTC
- | TRBJ1-1 | TRBV27 | - | CASSPPGPLGTEAFF | TGTGCCAGCAGTCCACCTGGGCCTCTGGGTACTGAAGCTTTCTTT